The next 6 T cell receptor beta chains were all read from a single sample in a study of T cell changes during pregnancy in multiple sclerosis. Here immunoSEQ multiplex PCR was the method, and the copy in TCRdb shows in-frame clones only, minus some. The table shows 75,000 to 95,000 clones, with approximately 89% occurring only once. The sample here was peripheral blood, taken before pregnancy. These receptors all come from a female donor with multiple sclerosis, enrolled in a pregnancy study.

J is TRBJ2-4 and V is TRBV25-1; the D is unclear. The CDR3 length is 13 residues. Germline V lookup: CDR1 MGHDK, CDR2 SYGVNS. V was shortened by 3 bases and J by 8 bases, with 11 bases between the two germline ends. CDR3 DNA: TGTGCCAGCAGTGATTGGTCAGAAGACATTCAGTACTTC. Translation gives CASSDWSEDIQYF.

The rearrangement uses TRBV14 and TRBJ1-2; D is uncertain. This CDR3 comprises 11 residues. Trimming took 1 base from V and 8 from J, leaving 5 bases between them. Germline V CDR1 and CDR2: SGHDN, FVKESK. CDR3 region: CASSQGAGYTF. CDR3 sequence (DNA): TGTGCCAGCAGCCAAGGGGCCGGCTACACCTTC. The full variable domain, with the rest looked up from reference TRBV14 and TRBJ1-2, is EAGVTQFPSHSVIEKGQTVTLRCDPISGHDNLYWYRRVMGKEIKFLLHFVKESKQDESGMPNNRFLAERTGGTYSTLKVQPAELEDSGVYFCASSQGAGYTFGSGTRLTVV.

The genes are TRBV19 and TRBJ2-5; D call uncertain. The CDR3 is 12 amino acids. Trimming shortened V by 4 bases and J by 3 bases, and 6 bases separated the two germline ends. Germline CDR1 reads LNHDA; CDR2 reads SQIVND (reference sequence). The CDR3 DNA follows: TGTGCCAGTAGTAGGCAGAAAGAGACCCAGTACTTC. Translated: CASSRQKETQYF.

The count of this clone is one. The rearrangement links TRBV7-6 to TRBJ2-5; D perhaps matches TRBD1 (5 bases). Trimming took 4 bases from V and 5 from J, leaving 11 bases between them. CDR3 length: 13 residues. The germline V gene has CDR1 SGHVS and CDR2 FNYEAQ. Here the CDR3 DNA reads TGTGCCAGCAGCTATCTAAGGGGCGAGACCCAGTACTTC. Protein: CASSYLRGETQYF.

The CDR3 DNA sequence: TGTGCCAGCAGCTTATCGCGCGGGAGGGGTCAAGAGACCCAGTACTTC. It is translated as CASSLSRGRGQETQYF. This chain connects TRBV7-3 to TRBJ2-5, with 9 nucleotides matching TRBD2. The V segment lost 2 bases and the J segment 2 bases; nucleotides outside the gene matches: 6. Looked up from germline, CDR1 is SGHTA and CDR2 is FQGTGA. The length of the CDR3 is 16 residues.

This clone was recorded only once. The chain links TRBV28 to TRBJ2-7, with 9 nucleotides matching TRBD1. From germline, CDR1 is MDHEN and CDR2 SYDVKM. CDR3 length equals 15 residues. V trimming: 3 bases; J trimming: 0 bases; junction bases outside the gene matches: 3. DNA of the CDR3: TGTGCCAGCAGTTTGCTGACAGGGGGCTCCTACGAGCAGTACTTC. It codes for CASSLLTGGSYEQYF.